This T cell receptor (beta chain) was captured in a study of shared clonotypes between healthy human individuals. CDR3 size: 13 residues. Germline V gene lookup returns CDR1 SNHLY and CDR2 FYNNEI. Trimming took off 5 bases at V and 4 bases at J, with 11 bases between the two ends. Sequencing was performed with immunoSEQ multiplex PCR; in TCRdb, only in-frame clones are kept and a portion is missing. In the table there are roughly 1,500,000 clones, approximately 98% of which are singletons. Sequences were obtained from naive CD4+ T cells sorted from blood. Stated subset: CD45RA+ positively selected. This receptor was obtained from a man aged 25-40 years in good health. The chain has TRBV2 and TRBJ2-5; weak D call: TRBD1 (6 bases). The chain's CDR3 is CASSRWGPETQYF. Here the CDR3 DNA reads TGTGCCAGCAGTAGGTGGGGGCCAGAGACCCAGTACTTC.